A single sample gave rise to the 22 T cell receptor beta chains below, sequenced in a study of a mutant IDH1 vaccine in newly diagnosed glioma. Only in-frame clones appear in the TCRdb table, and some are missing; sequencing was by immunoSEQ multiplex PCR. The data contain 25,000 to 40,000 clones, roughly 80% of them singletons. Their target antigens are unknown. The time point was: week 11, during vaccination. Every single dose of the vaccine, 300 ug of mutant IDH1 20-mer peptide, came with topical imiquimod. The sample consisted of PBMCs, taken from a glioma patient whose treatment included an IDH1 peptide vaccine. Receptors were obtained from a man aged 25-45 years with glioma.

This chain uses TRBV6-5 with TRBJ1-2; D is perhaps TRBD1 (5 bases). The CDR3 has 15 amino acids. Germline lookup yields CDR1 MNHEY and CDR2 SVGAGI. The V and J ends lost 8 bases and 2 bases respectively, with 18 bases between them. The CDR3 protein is CASGLDSATNYGYTF. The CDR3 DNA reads TGTGCCAGCGGACTTGACAGCGCCACCAACTATGGCTACACCTTC.

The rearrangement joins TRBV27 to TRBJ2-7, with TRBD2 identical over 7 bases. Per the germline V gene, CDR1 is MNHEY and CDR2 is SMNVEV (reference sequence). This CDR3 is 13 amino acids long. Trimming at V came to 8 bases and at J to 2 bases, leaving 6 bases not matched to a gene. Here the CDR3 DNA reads TGTGCCAGCGGGCGGGAGCGGACCTACGAGCAGTACTTC. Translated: CASGRERTYEQYF.

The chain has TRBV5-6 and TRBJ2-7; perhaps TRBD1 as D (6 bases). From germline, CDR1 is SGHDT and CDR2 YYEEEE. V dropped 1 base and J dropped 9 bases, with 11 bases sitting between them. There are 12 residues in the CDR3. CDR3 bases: TGTGCCAGCAGCTTGCCACAGGGCGGGCAGTACTTC. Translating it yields CASSLPQGGQYF.

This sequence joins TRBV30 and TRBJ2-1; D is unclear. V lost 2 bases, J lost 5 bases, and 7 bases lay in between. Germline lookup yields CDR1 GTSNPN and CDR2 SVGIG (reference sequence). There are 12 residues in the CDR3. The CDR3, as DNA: TGTGCCTGGAGTCGTGTACACAATGAGCAGTTCTTC. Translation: CAWSRVHNEQFF.

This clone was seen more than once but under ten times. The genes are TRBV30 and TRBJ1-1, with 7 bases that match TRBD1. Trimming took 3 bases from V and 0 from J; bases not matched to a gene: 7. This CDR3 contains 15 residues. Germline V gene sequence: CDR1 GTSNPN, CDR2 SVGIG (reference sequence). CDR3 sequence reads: CAWSYRGMVNTEAFF. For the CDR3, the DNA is TGTGCCTGGAGCTACAGGGGTATGGTGAACACTGAAGCTTTCTTT.

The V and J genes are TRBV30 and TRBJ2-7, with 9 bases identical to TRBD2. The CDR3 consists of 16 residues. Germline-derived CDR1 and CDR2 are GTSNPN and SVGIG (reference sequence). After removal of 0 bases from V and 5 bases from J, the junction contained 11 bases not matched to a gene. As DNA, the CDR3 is TGTGCCTGGAGTGTACCAGTGCCTAGCGGGGATAACGAGCAGTACTTC. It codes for CAWSVPVPSGDNEQYF.

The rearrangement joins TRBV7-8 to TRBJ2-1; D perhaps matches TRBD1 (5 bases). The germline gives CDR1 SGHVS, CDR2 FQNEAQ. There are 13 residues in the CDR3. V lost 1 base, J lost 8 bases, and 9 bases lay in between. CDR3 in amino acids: CASSLGIRDEQFF. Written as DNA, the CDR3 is TGTGCCAGCAGCTTAGGGATCAGGGATGAGCAGTTCTTC. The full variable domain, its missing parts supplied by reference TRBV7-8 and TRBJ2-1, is GAGVSQSPRYKVAKRGQDVALRCDPISGHVSLFWYQQALGQGPEFLTYFQNEAQLDKSGLPSDRFFAERPEGSVSTLKIQRTQQEDSAVYLCASSLGIRDEQFFGPGTRLTVL.

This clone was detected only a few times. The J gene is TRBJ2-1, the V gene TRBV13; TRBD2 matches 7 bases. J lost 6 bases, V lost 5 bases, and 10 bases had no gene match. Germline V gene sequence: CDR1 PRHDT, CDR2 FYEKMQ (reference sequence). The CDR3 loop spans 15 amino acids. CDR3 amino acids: CASSPGRAIRNEQFF. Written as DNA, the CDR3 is TGTGCCAGCAGCCCGGGGAGGGCAATCCGCAATGAGCAGTTCTTC.

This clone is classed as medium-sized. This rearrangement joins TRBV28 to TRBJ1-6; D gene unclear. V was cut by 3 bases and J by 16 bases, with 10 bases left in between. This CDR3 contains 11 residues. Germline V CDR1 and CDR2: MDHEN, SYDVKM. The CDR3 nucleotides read TGTGCCAGCAGTTTGTCCGATAGGCTCCACTTT. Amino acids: CASSLSDRLHF.

CDR3 bases: TGTGCCAGCAGTTTAAGACATCTTAGCGTACAGGGAGAGGTCTACGAGCAGTACTTC. Protein product: CASSLRHLSVQGEVYEQYF. The chain carries TRBV27 and TRBJ2-7; a weak D match, TRBD1 (6 bases). The CDR3 runs 19 residues. The germline V and J ends were trimmed by 2 bases and 3 bases, with 26 bases remaining between them. The germline V gene encodes CDR1 MNHEY and CDR2 SMNVEV (reference sequence).

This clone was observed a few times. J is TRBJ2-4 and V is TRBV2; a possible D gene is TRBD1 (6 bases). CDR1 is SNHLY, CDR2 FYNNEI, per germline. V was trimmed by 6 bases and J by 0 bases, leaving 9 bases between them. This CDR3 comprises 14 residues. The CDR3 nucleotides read TGTGCCAGCAGGGACAGACGAGCCAAAAACATTCAGTACTTC. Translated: CASRDRRAKNIQYF. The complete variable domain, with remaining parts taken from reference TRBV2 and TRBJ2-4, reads EPEVTQTPSHQVTQMGQEVILRCVPISNHLYFYWYRQILGQKVEFLVSFYNNEISEKSEIFDDQFSVERPDGSNFTLKIRSTKLEDSAMYFCASRDRRAKNIQYFGAGTRLSVL.

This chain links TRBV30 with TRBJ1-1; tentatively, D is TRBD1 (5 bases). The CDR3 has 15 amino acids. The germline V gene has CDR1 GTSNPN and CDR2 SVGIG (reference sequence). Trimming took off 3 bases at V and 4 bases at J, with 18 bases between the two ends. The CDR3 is CAWRVAGREGTEAFF. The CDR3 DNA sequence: TGTGCCTGGAGAGTGGCCGGCAGGGAAGGCACTGAAGCTTTCTTT.

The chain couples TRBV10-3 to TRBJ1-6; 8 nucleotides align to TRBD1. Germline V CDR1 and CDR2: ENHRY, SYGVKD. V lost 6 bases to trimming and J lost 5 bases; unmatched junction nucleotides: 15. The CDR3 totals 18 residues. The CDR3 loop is CAIRPGPNRGGDNSPLHF. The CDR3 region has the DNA TGTGCCATCAGGCCCGGGCCCAACAGGGGGGGGGATAATTCACCCCTCCACTTT.

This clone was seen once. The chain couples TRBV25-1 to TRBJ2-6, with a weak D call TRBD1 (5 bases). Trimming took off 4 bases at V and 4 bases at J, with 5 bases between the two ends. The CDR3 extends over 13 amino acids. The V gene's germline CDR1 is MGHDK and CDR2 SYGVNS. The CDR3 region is CASSGTGANVLTF. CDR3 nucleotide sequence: TGTGCCAGCAGTGGGACAGGGGCCAACGTCCTGACTTTC.

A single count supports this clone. CDR3 in amino acids: CAWSGGPRGGLGTLAKNIQYF. The CDR3 region has the DNA TGTGCCTGGAGTGGGGGTCCAAGGGGGGGACTGGGCACTTTAGCCAAAAACATTCAGTACTTC. The chain recombines TRBV30 with TRBJ2-4; TRBD2 might be the D (7 bases). V lost 1 base, J lost 0 bases, and 28 bases lay in between. The CDR3 is 21 residues long. Germline V gives CDR1 GTSNPN, CDR2 SVGIG (reference sequence).

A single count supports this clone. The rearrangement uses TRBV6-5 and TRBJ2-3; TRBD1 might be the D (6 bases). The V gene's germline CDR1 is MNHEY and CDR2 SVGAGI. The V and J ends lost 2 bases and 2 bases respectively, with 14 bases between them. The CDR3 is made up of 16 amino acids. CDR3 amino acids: CASSYEGQLSTDTQYF. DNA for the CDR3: TGTGCCAGCAGTTACGAAGGACAGCTCTCCACAGATACGCAGTATTTT.

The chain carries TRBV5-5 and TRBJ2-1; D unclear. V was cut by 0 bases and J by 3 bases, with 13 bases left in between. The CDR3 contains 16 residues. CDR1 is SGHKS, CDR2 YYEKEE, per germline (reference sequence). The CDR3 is CASSLEHALLYNEQFF. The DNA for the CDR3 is TGTGCCAGCAGCTTGGAACACGCCCTTCTCTACAATGAGCAGTTCTTC.

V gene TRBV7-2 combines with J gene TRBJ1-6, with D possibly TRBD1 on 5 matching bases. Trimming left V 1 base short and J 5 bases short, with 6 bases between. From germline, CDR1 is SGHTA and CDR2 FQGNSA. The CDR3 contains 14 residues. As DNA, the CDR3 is TGTGCCAGCAGCTTAGTACAGGATAATTCACCCCTCCACTTT. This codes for CASSLVQDNSPLHF.

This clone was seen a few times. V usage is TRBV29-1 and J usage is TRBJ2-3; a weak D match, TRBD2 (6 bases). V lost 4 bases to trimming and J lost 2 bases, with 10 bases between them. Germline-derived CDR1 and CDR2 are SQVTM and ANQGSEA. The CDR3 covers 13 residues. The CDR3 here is CSVGSGFTDTQYF. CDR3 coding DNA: TGCAGCGTTGGTAGCGGATTCACAGATACGCAGTATTTT.

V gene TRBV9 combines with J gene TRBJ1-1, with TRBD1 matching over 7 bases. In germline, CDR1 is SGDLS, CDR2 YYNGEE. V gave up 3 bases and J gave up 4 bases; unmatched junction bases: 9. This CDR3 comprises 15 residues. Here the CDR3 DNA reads TGTGCCAGCAGCGAGGGGGCAGGGGTGGCCACTGAAGCTTTCTTT. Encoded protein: CASSEGAGVATEAFF.

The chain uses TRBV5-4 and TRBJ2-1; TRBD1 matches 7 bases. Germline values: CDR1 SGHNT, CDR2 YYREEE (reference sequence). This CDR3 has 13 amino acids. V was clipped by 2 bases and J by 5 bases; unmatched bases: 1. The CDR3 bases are TGTGCCAGCAGCTTAGGACAGGACAATGAGCAGTTCTTC. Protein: CASSLGQDNEQFF.

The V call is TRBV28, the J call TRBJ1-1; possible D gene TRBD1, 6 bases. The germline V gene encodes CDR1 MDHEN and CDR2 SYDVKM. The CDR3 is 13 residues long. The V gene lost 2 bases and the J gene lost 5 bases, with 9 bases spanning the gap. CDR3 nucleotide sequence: TGTGCCAGCAGTTTACAGGGGCGGACTGAAGCTTTCTTT. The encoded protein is CASSLQGRTEAFF.